This TCR beta chain was profiled in a study of T cell responses to AZD1222 COVID-19 vaccine. Method: immunoSEQ multiplex PCR; TCRdb's copy keeps in-frame clones and lacks some. The profile covers about 94,000 clones, with approximately 87% appearing a single time and roughly an eighth taken by the ten largest. The source was peripheral blood, collected 28 days after the second AZD1222 dose. This sequence was found in an adult who received the AZD1222 COVID-19 vaccine.

The CDR3 nucleotides read TGTGCCAGCAGTCGGCAGGAAGATTTCGGCTACACCTTC. It translates to CASSRQEDFGYTF. The chain links TRBV27 to TRBJ1-2; D remains ambiguous. CDR3 size: 13 residues. CDR1 is MNHEY, CDR2 SMNVEV, per germline (reference sequence). Trimming shortened V by 5 bases and J by 8 bases, and 15 bases separated the two germline ends.